The sequence of this T cell receptor beta chain was determined in a study of cytomegalovirus exposure and HLA in healthy donors (dated by TCRdb to about 2017). For the wider study: An earlier analysis of about 560 of the donors reported 276 Gb of sequence data and 117 million unique TCR beta sequences obtained from around 190 million T cells. An early release covering some 640 HLA-typed donors comprised approximately 300 gigabases of sequencing data and roughly 85 million unique TCR sequences. Among the roughly 400 genotyped donors, approximately 77% belonged to the genetic ancestry cluster associated with self-reported Caucasian donors. The study aimed to test whether cataloging public T cell receptors could reveal signatures of past pathogen exposure. The study used immunosequencing to profile the T cell repertoires of approximately 650 subjects and linked those repertoires to cytomegalovirus serostatus. Besides the first cohort of roughly 640 subjects, a separate validation cohort made up of roughly 120 different subjects was used. High-throughput TCR immunosequencing, statistical association of individual TCRs with disease status, and machine learning were combined to predict cytomegalovirus infection status. In a later analysis, previously published TCR beta repertoires from 550 to 750 donors were re-analyzed and high-resolution HLA genotyping was added so that TCR occurrence patterns could be studied. In the later analysis, no new phenotypic data were used to find candidate immune exposures; instead, reliance was placed on TCR beta sequences and their occurrence across donors. An earlier analysis of 500 to 650 of the donors applied high-throughput TCR beta sequencing to assess whether each TCR beta V gene segment acted as functional or pseudogenic. Donor age, sex, ethnicity and CMV serostatus were compiled alongside the repertoire data. A later genetic analysis used genome-wide SNP genotypes for about 60% of the 666 donors, treating that subset as a discovery cohort. All discovery cohort repertoires had been generated using a single sequencing platform. HLA typing included class I and class II loci at four-digit resolution. Typing coverage differed by locus: A, B, C, DRB1 and DQB1 were typed in roughly 620-630 donors, DQA1 in about 560, DPA1 in 606, and DPB1 in 450 to 480. Because of strong linkage in the cohort, roughly five DR-DQ haplotypes were treated as single units for association and clustering. Among a few hundred genotyped donors of the cohort, an average of around 240,000 unique TCR beta nucleotide sequences were sequenced per donor, roughly 20% of them non-productive.

In total, fewer than 750 healthy bone marrow donors made up the cohort. At the time of sampling, all cohort members were nominally healthy, though unrecorded immune exposures were likely present. The donor tested CMV seronegative and was one of the 352 seronegative cohort members. Each donor provided a peripheral blood sample, and peripheral blood mononuclear cells were used for TCR beta sequencing. Genomic DNA extraction from the blood cell samples was performed with the Qiagen DNeasy Blood Extraction Kit. Trimming accounts for 1 base at V and 4 bases at J, while the number of junction bases matched to no gene is 11. CDR1 and CDR2, per the germline V gene, are MGHRA and YSYEKL. From its cysteine to its phenylalanine, the CDR3 spans 17 amino acids. The read is trimmed to its CDR3 DNA, 51 bases read in frame from base 1. This clone was recorded a few times. The clone's antigen remains unknown. Base-call qualities are not available, and no considerably larger clone is one nucleotide away.

Libraries came from the immunoSEQ multiplex PCR assay. A mixture of 60 forward primers for TCR Vbeta segments and 13 reverse primers for TCR Jbeta segments was used in the multiplex PCR. Amplification of the CDR3 region of rearranged TCR beta genes was performed with a multiplex PCR assay on genomic DNA. Amplified TCR beta libraries were sequenced as 87-base-pair reads on the Illumina HiSeq System. The study's own analysis went as follows. In a later analysis, tens of millions of unique TCR beta chains were counted across the 500 to 850 repertoires, and around 11 million of these chains were shared by at least two donors. To remove PCR and sequencing errors, raw reads were error-corrected and collapsed into unique sequences using a nearest-neighbor algorithm that merged closely related sequences. To assign V, D and J gene segments, CDR3 sequences were aligned to IMGT reference sequences. For a sequence to be retained, at least a six-nucleotide match to both a V gene segment and a J gene segment was required. A rearrangement was called productive if the CDR3 had no stop codons and remained in frame with V and J, and every other rearrangement was called non-productive. CDR3 was defined by IMGT convention, running from the second conserved V-encoded cysteine to the conserved J-encoded phenylalanine. The earlier analysis of some 550 of the donors excluded any sequence lacking an unambiguous match to a single V gene segment. An earlier analysis of just under 600 of the donors called V segments functional above 56.7% productive rearrangements and segregating when the between-donor standard deviation exceeded 5%. A statistical classification framework was built to diagnose cytomegalovirus status from the catalog of TCR beta chain sequences. V and J gene assignment, in a later analysis, came from comparing TCR nucleotide sequences with IMGT/GENE-DB human TR gene sequences. The TCRdist pipeline was used in a later analysis to assign CDR3 sequences and most-parsimonious VDJ recombination scenarios. In a later analysis, every TCR beta chain was defined by the combination of its CDR3 amino acid sequence and its V-gene family, and reads without a unique V-gene family were dropped. A later analysis removed roughly 590 highly shared, low-generation-probability nucleotide sequences to deal with suspected cross-contamination and a sequencing artifact. For each public chain, a later analysis derived a clonal expansion index from normalized ranks of inferred template counts within each repertoire. Generation probabilities in a later analysis came from a VDJ recombination model fitted to out-of-frame rearrangements, and those results were checked against IGoR. A later analysis scored TCR-TCR, TCR-HLA and TCR-CMV co-occurrence with hypergeometric tests, applying a repertoire-size bias correction to TCR pairs. To estimate false discovery rates, a later analysis permuted the HLA or CMV assignments 20 times. In a later analysis, co-occurring TCRs were grouped using DBSCAN, with TCRdist sequence similarity added in when clustering inside HLA-allele-positive subsets. For co-occurrence clustering, repertoires with fewer than 30,000 or more than 120,000 public chains were excluded, along with a handful of repertoires with anomalous nucleotide sharing. TCRdb's version of the immuneACCESS table is confined to in-frame rearrangements and falls short of the full clone set. An unresolved V gene accounts for under half of the shortfall where checked; the remainder is of unknown origin. V and J calls and clone size are those listed in that table; D and trimming were worked out from the DNA. In all, the sample holds 200,000 or so clones, and about 88% of those were seen once. 0.2% to 0.3% of the sample comes from the top ten.

Study-wide conclusions, independent of this receptor: A further reported finding was that TCR beta sequences accurately predicted the HLA-A and HLA-B alleles for most subjects in the first cohort. A total of 164 TCR beta chains were listed by the study as associated with cytomegalovirus. When HLA alleles, especially DR and DQ, strongly co-occurred, attributing TCR associations to individual alleles was difficult. At a false discovery rate of 0.05, a later analysis linked 16,000 or so TCR beta sequences to specific HLA alleles. The sequencing pipeline was judged likely to have produced a cluster of highly shared sequence variants as a technical artifact. Correlated functional status among segregating V segments might reflect linkage disequilibrium, but an unknown experimental factor could not be ruled out. In a later analysis, most CMV-associated TCR beta chains were found to appear HLA-restricted, with HLA associations seemingly driven largely by CMV exposure. An earlier analysis of approximately 600 of the donors showed that most TCR beta V segments appeared in productive rearrangements either about 87% or about 30% of the time, which broadly matched IMGT annotations. Because HLA typing was unavailable for some donors at each locus, only the typed subset was used in association tests. Because counts were too low, 15 to 20 rarely observed V segments, including chromosome 9 orphons, were excluded from the earlier analysis of 587 of the donors. Sequencing depth was assumed to be roughly uniform across donors in the presence/absence analyses, though that assumption may not hold. Because the 87-base-pair reads could not distinguish some IMGT-functional V segments, including TRBV6-2 and TRBV6-3, those segments were excluded. The classifier was reported to diagnose cytomegalovirus status with high specificity and sensitivity in both the original cohort and the validation cohort. A later genetic analysis reported fewer N-insertions in productive TCRs among donors in an Asian-associated ancestry cluster than the roughly 650-donor mean. In a later analysis, HLA-associated TCR beta chains were found to be more clonally expanded and to have lower generation probabilities than equally common non-associated chains. Several of the top co-occurrence clusters appeared to be linked to parvovirus B19, influenza, CMV and Epstein-Barr virus, according to a later analysis. The authors suggested that the approach could potentially be extended to other disease states and immunological phenotypes. Only TCR beta chains were sequenced in this cohort, and the absence of alpha or paired-chain data limited detectable features. An association between a missense DCLRE1C variant and V-gene and J-gene trimming of TCR beta chains was found in a later genetic analysis and replicated in an independent cohort. In a later analysis, the rate of TCR association differed among HLA loci, with DRB1 alleles having the most associated TCRs and HLA-C alleles having the fewest. For the cohort, immune exposure information was limited to CMV serostatus. In vitro tests confirmed that a few of the cytomegalovirus-associated TCR beta chains recognize cytomegalovirus antigens. Most TCR sequences were seen in very few donors, while some public TCRs were found in many individuals.

The TCR originated in a girl under three years old in good health and CMV-seronegative. The sequenced material came from PBMCs. The chain is made from TRBV4-1 and TRBJ1-1; the central 8 bases match TRBD1. The nucleotide sequence reads TGCGCCAGCAGCCAAGCCACCTTAGGACAGGGTGGCACTGAAGCTTTCTTT. Translated, this gives CASSQATLGQGGTEAFF.